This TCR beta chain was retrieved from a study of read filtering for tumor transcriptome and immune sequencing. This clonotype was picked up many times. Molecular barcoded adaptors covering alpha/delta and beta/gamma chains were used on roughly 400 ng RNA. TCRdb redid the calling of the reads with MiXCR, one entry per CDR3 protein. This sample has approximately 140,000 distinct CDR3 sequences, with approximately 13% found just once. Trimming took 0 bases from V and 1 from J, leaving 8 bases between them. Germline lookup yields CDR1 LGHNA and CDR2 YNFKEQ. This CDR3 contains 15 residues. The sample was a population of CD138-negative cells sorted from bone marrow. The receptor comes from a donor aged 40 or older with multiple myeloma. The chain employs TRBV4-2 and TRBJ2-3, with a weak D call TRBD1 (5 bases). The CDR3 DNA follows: TGTGCCAGCAGCCAAGAATTACAGGGCACAGATACGCAGTATTTT. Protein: CASSQELQGTDTQYF.